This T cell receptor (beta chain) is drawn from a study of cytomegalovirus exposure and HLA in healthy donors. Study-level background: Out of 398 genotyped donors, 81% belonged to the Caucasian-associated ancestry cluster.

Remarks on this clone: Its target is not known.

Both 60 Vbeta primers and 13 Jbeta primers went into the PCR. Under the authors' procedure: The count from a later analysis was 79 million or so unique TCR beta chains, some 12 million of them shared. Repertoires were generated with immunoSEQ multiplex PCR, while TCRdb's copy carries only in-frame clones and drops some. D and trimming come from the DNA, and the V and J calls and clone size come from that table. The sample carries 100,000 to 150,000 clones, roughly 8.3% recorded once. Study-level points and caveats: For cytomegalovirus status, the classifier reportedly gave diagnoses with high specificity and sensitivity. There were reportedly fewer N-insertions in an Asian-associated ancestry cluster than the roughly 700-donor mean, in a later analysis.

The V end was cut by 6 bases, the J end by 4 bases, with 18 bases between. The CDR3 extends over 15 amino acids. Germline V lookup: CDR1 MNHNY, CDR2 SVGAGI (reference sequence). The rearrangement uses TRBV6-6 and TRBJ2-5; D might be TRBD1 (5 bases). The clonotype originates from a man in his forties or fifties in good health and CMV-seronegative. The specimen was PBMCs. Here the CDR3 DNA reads TGTGCCAGCAGGCTGGGCTCACAGGTACCAGAGACCCAGTACTTC. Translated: CASRLGSQVPETQYF.